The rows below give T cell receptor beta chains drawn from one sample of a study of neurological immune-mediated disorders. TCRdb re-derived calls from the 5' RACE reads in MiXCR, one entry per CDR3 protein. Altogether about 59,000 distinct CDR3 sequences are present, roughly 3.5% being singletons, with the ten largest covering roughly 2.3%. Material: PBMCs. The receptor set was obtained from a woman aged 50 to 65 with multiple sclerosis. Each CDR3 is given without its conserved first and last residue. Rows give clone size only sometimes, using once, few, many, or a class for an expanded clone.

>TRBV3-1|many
ASSQEVAGNTDTQY
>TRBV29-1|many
SVATGLNAF
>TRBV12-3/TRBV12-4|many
ASLRRGGNTIY
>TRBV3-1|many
ASSQDISFGDEQF
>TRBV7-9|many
ASSLGSGGAGYGYT
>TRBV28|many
ASSPSSGDYNEQF
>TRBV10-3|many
AIKARGEQF
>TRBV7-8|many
ASSAGQGPYEQY
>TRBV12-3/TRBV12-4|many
ASSFPGYQPQH
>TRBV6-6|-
ASSQGGTGKGYEQY
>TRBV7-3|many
ASSLWRSGAGDTQY
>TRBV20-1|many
RALEVVGNEQF
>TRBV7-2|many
ASSYRKSSYNEQF
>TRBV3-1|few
ASSPRTGRTDTQY
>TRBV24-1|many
ATSLRIPGQGSDTQY
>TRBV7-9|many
ASSLREGGKTQY
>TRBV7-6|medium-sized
ASSLARQETQY
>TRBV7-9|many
ASSPRDRGRETQY
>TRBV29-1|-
SVYDRTYEQY
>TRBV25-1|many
ASSEANTIY
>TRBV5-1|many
ASSLAGLGHTGELF
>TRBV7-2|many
ASSWGLAGEEEQY
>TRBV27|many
ASSLPRVRGEQF
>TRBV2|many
ASSELESGELF
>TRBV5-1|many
ASSGTSGLYEQY
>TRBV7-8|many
ASSESLGSDRGRDYGYT
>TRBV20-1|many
SAGRTSGNTDTQY
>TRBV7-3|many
ASSLTGGAGGQEQF
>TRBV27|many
ASSWEANYSPLN
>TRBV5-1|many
ASSLSKNTEAF
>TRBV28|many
ASSLAGNDNEQF
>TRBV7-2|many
ASSSGLAGGNEQF
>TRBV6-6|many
ASSYSGQGALGYT
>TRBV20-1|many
SAYYGIYGYT
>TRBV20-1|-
SARDQGRRNNSPLH
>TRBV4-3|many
ASSPRGLRETQY
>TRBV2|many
ASSEGGQGEAF
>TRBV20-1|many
SASSFPNTEAF
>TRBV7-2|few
ASSLGGASTEAF
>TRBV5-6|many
ASSWNRDRRLYSYNEQF
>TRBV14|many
ASSQTWRGKSYEQY
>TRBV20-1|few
SASEGSNTEAF
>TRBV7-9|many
ASSAGQGVDTEAF
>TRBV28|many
ASSLSRGLEGANVLT
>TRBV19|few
ASTEGQGRYGYT
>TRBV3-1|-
ASSGGASEEF
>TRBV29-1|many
SVAGTGGARAF
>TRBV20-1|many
SARPPGQVSTNEKLF
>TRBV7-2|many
ASSLGPVQETQY
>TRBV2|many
ASSRDRAKNEQF
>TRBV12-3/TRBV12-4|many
ASFGQGSAGELF